The 29 T cell receptor beta chains below all came from one sample that was sequenced in a study of cytomegalovirus exposure and HLA in healthy donors. 60 Vbeta and 13 Jbeta primers were used in PCR. The repertoire was sequenced with immunoSEQ multiplex PCR; TCRdb's copy has only in-frame clones and lacks some. The sample has 150,000 to 200,000 clones, about 80% seen once; the top ten hold 1.5% to 2%. Source material: PBMCs. The receptors stem from a woman in her twenties or thirties in good health and CMV-seronegative.

This clone was detected once. The chain uses TRBV5-1 and TRBJ1-6; weak D call: TRBD1 (6 bases). Germline assignment: CDR1 SGHRS and CDR2 YFSETQ. This CDR3 region has 14 residues. V lost 2 bases, J lost 8 bases, and 11 bases lay in between. The CDR3 protein is CASSLRQAYSPLHF. CDR3 DNA sequence: TGCGCCAGCAGCTTAAGACAGGCGTATTCACCCCTCCACTTT.

CDR3 residues: CASSLGVGGSYNEKLFF. The CDR3 DNA sequence: TGCGCCAGCAGCTTGGGGGTTGGGGGCAGCTATAATGAAAAACTGTTTTTT. The V and J genes are TRBV5-1 and TRBJ1-4, with a possible D match to TRBD1 (6 bases). V lost 0 bases and J 4 bases, leaving 16 bases between the germline ends. Per germline, CDR1 SGHRS and CDR2 YFSETQ. This CDR3 has 17 residues.

This clone was recorded only once. This rearrangement joins TRBV29-1 to TRBJ2-2, with D tentatively TRBD1 (6 bases). Trimming removed 3 bases from V and 2 bases from J, with 10 bases in between. This CDR3 has 14 residues. CDR1 is SQVTM, CDR2 ANQGSEA, per germline. Written as DNA, the CDR3 is TGCAGCGTTGAGAGGACAGTTAACACCGGGGAGCTGTTTTTT. Translated, it gives CSVERTVNTGELFF.

The chain combines TRBV14 with TRBJ2-7; tentatively, D is TRBD1 (9 bases). From germline, CDR1 is SGHDN and CDR2 FVKESK. The V end was cut by 4 bases, the J end by 5 bases, with 18 bases between. The CDR3 consists of 15 residues. The CDR3, as DNA: TGTGCCAGCAGCCTAGCGGGACAGGGTTCTCACGAGCAGTACTTC. This codes for CASSLAGQGSHEQYF.

This chain connects TRBV12-5 to TRBJ1-5; TRBD1 is a possible D gene (6 bases). This CDR3 is built from 14 residues. CDR1 and CDR2 (germline): LGHNT, FRNRAP. Trimming removed 5 bases from V and 3 bases from J, with 11 bases in between. CDR3 loop: CASGRDTYNQPQHF. The CDR3 DNA sequence: TGTGCTAGTGGTCGGGACACTTACAATCAGCCCCAGCATTTT.

The chain has TRBV19 and TRBJ2-3, with 7 bases that match TRBD2. The CDR3 runs 15 residues. Germline V CDR1 and CDR2: LNHDA, SQIVND (reference sequence). V was pared by 8 bases and J by 0 bases, with 8 bases of the junction left unmatched. CDR3 nucleotide sequence: TGTGCCAGTGCTGACCCGGGGGGTAGCACAGATACGCAGTATTTT. It codes for CASADPGGSTDTQYF. Combining the CDR3 with reference TRBV19 and TRBJ2-3 gives the whole variable domain DGGITQSPKYLFRKEGQNVTLSCEQNLNHDAMYWYRQDPGQGLRLIYYSQIVNDFQKGDIAEGYSVSREKKESFPLTVTSAQKNPTAFYLCASADPGGSTDTQYFGPGTRLTVL.

This chain connects TRBV10-3 to TRBJ1-6, with D possibly being TRBD1 (6 bases). Germline-derived CDR1 and CDR2 are ENHRY and SYGVKD. V dropped 0 bases and J dropped 6 bases, with 12 bases sitting between them. There are 16 residues in the CDR3. The CDR3 nucleotides read TGTGCCATCAGTGAGTCGACAGGTGGGGTTAATTCACCCCTCCACTTT. Its protein is CAISESTGGVNSPLHF.

V and J are TRBV10-1 and TRBJ1-1; D is undetermined. The CDR3 has 13 amino acids. Germline CDR1 is WNHNN and CDR2 is SYGVQD (reference sequence). V lost 3 bases and J lost 7, with 12 bases in between. CDR3 region: CASSDNLGGEAFF. CDR3 sequence (DNA): TGCGCCAGCAGTGACAACCTCGGCGGTGAAGCTTTCTTT.

V usage is TRBV2 and J usage is TRBJ2-1, with 8 bases that match TRBD1. The length of the CDR3 is 16 residues. Trimming at V came to 7 bases and at J to 1 base, leaving 9 bases not matched to a gene. Germline loops: CDR1 SNHLY, CDR2 FYNNEI. CDR3 residues: CASTFQGALSYNEQFF. Here the CDR3 DNA reads TGTGCCAGCACCTTCCAGGGGGCTCTTTCCTACAATGAGCAGTTCTTC.

This clone was counted a few times. V and J are TRBV29-1 and TRBJ1-1; D is uncertain. In germline, CDR1 is SQVTM, CDR2 ANQGSEA. The ends were cut back, 8 bases at V and 4 bases at J, with 11 bases in the middle. This CDR3 spans 11 amino acids. The DNA of the CDR3 is TGCAGCTACTATTCGGGCACTGAAGCTTTCTTT. It translates to CSYYSGTEAFF.

Here the CDR3 reads CASRKTGRVPAFF. CDR3 nucleotides: TGTGCCAGCAGAAAAACTGGGAGAGTCCCAGCTTTCTTT. The chain links TRBV7-8 to TRBJ1-1; D unresolved. CDR3 length: 13 amino acids. Per the germline V gene, CDR1 is SGHVS and CDR2 is FQNEAQ. Deletions cut 6 bases from V and 10 bases from J, with 18 bases between.

This clone has only a few counts. This rearrangement joins TRBV2 to TRBJ1-2, with 7 bases aligning to TRBD1. Germline CDR1 and CDR2: SNHLY and FYNNEI. Trimming took 3 bases from V and 3 from J; bases not matched to a gene: 1. CDR3 length: 13 amino acids. The CDR3 DNA sequence: TGTGCCAGCAGTGACACAGGGGACTATGGCTACACCTTC. Protein sequence: CASSDTGDYGYTF.

This clone has a single count. The chain recombines TRBV19 with TRBJ1-2; D gene uncertain. The V end lost 3 bases, the J end lost 6 bases, and 11 bases lay between the germline ends. The CDR3 runs to 13 residues. Germline CDR1 and CDR2: LNHDA and SQIVND (reference sequence). The CDR3 here is CASSMARGDGYTF. The CDR3 DNA sequence: TGTGCCAGTAGTATGGCCAGAGGAGATGGCTACACCTTC.

The V gene is TRBV7-9, the J gene TRBJ1-2; D might be TRBD1 (5 bases). Trimming removed 4 bases from V and 0 bases from J, with 18 bases in between. The CDR3 sequence is 17 residues long. Per the germline V gene, CDR1 is SEHNR and CDR2 is FQNEAQ (reference sequence). The CDR3 DNA is TGTGCCAGCAGCTATGGGCAGGGCATCCTAGCTAACTATGGCTACACCTTC. It encodes CASSYGQGILANYGYTF.

The genes are TRBV5-1 and TRBJ2-3; 10 nucleotides line up with TRBD1. The V gene end was trimmed by 4 bases and the J gene end by 2 bases; junction bases not matched to a gene: 10. This CDR3 contains 17 residues. Germline-derived CDR1 and CDR2 are SGHRS and YFSETQ. CDR3 in amino acids: CASSRGSGTGDTDTQYF. CDR3 in DNA: TGCGCCAGCAGCCGGGGGTCCGGGACAGGGGACACAGATACGCAGTATTTT.

Note on this clone: At the DNA level, this CDR3 is encoded by other sequences in the same sample as well. DNA of the CDR3: TGCAGCGCCAAGAACACTGAAGCTTTCTTT. Translating gives CSAKNTEAFF. The V call is TRBV29-1, the J call TRBJ1-1; D is unclear. Germline V lookup: CDR1 SQVTM, CDR2 ANQGSEA. This CDR3 comprises 10 residues. V lost 7 bases and J 1 base, leaving 4 bases between the germline ends.

This chain connects TRBV7-2 to TRBJ2-7, with a tentative D call TRBD1 (6 bases). The CDR3 contains 15 residues. With 1 base removed from V and 3 bases from J, the gap between germline ends came to 13 bases. Germline V gene lookup returns CDR1 SGHTA and CDR2 FQGNSA. CDR3 sequence (DNA): TGTGCCAGCAGCTTAGAATTGGGGGCGGGCTACGAGCAGTACTTC. This codes for CASSLELGAGYEQYF.

V gene TRBV14 combines with J gene TRBJ1-1; tentatively, D is TRBD1 (5 bases). The germline V and J ends were trimmed by 4 bases and 1 base, with 10 bases remaining between them. Germline V gene sequence: CDR1 SGHDN, CDR2 FVKESK. CDR3 size: 14 residues. The CDR3 region is CASSLTGTNTEAFF. The CDR3 coding sequence is TGTGCCAGCAGCCTTACAGGCACGAACACTGAAGCTTTCTTT. Variable domain in full (rest from reference TRBV14 and TRBJ1-1): EAGVTQFPSHSVIEKGQTVTLRCDPISGHDNLYWYRRVMGKEIKFLLHFVKESKQDESGMPNNRFLAERTGGTYSTLKVQPAELEDSGVYFCASSLTGTNTEAFFGQGTRLTVV.

The genes are TRBV10-1 and TRBJ2-1; unclear D gene. CDR3 length: 15 residues. Per the germline V gene, CDR1 is WNHNN and CDR2 is SYGVQD (reference sequence). Trimming pared 0 bases from V and 13 bases from J, leaving 19 bases between. Written as DNA, the CDR3 is TGCGCCAGCAGTGAGTCTACGACTGCCTTTTCGTTACAGTTCTTC. This encodes CASSESTTAFSLQFF.

The chain employs TRBV9 and TRBJ2-3, with D perhaps matching TRBD1 (5 bases). V lost 4 bases, J lost 1 base, and 10 bases lay in between. Germline V gene sequence: CDR1 SGDLS, CDR2 YYNGEE. The CDR3 loop spans 14 amino acids. This CDR3 reads CASSPDIRTDTQYF. The CDR3 DNA sequence: TGTGCCAGCAGCCCGGACATCCGCACAGATACGCAGTATTTT.

The V gene is TRBV30, the J gene TRBJ2-7; D may be TRBD2 (6 bases). V was trimmed by 0 bases and J by 1 base, leaving 10 bases between them. The CDR3 contains 14 residues. Germline loops: CDR1 GTSNPN, CDR2 SVGIG (reference sequence). CDR3 coding DNA: TGTGCCTGGAGTGTGGCTAGCGTATCCTACGAGCAGTACTTC. Amino acids: CAWSVASVSYEQYF.

The chain combines TRBV18 with TRBJ2-3; 7 nucleotides agree with TRBD1. V lost 0 bases, J lost 4 bases, and 4 bases stayed unmatched. CDR1 KGHSH and CDR2 LQKENI come from the germline V gene. The CDR3 runs to 15 residues. CDR3 nucleotide sequence: TGTGCCAGCTCACCACCGGTAGGGGGCCCAGATACGCAGTATTTT. Translated: CASSPPVGGPDTQYF.

V is TRBV7-3 and J is TRBJ1-1, with D maybe TRBD1 (5 bases). V lost 5 bases to trimming and J lost 0 bases, with 10 bases between them. Germline CDR1 and CDR2: SGHTA and FQGTGA. There are 14 residues in the CDR3. CDR3 region: CASSLGHLNTEAFF. The CDR3 coding sequence is TGTGCCAGCAGCCTAGGACACCTGAACACTGAAGCTTTCTTT. The entire variable domain, with the rest obtained from reference TRBV7-3 and TRBJ1-1, is as follows: GAGVSQTPSNKVTEKGKYVELRCDPISGHTALYWYRQSLGQGPEFLIYFQGTGAADDSGLPNDRFFAVRPEGSVSTLKIQRTERGDSAVYLCASSLGHLNTEAFFGQGTRLTVV.

This chain links TRBV25-1 with TRBJ2-7, with TRBD1 matching over 10 bases. Trimming took 6 bases from V and 5 from J; bases not matched to a gene: 10. The CDR3 is 15 residues long. Germline values: CDR1 MGHDK, CDR2 SYGVNS. As DNA, the CDR3 is TGTGCCAGCAGACAATCCGGGACAGGGGCAAACGAGCAGTACTTC. As protein: CASRQSGTGANEQYF.

The chain combines TRBV18 with TRBJ1-2; the D is unclear. Trimming took 4 bases from V and 8 from J, leaving 8 bases between them. CDR1 is KGHSH, CDR2 LQKENI, per germline. This CDR3 is built from 11 residues. CDR3 residues: CASSLSSGYTF. The CDR3 DNA reads TGTGCCAGCTCACTATCAAGCGGCTACACCTTC. The full variable domain, with the rest looked up from reference TRBV18 and TRBJ1-2, is NAGVMQNPRHLVRRRGQEARLRCSPMKGHSHVYWYRQLPEEGLKFMVYLQKENIIDESGMPKERFSAEFPKEGPSILRIQQVVRGDSAAYFCASSLSSGYTFGSGTRLTVV.

There are a few counts of this clone. V and J are TRBV2 and TRBJ1-1, with a possible D match to TRBD1 (6 bases). This CDR3 region has 13 residues. V shed 6 bases and J shed 3 bases, with 11 bases lying between them. The germline gives CDR1 SNHLY, CDR2 FYNNEI. CDR3 bases: TGTGCCAGCAGCGCTAAGGGGGACACTGAAGCTTTCTTT. Its protein product is CASSAKGDTEAFF. Combining the CDR3 with reference TRBV2 and TRBJ1-1 gives the whole variable domain EPEVTQTPSHQVTQMGQEVILRCVPISNHLYFYWYRQILGQKVEFLVSFYNNEISEKSEIFDDQFSVERPDGSNFTLKIRSTKLEDSAMYFCASSAKGDTEAFFGQGTRLTVV.

The chain employs TRBV29-1 and TRBJ2-2; D possibly corresponds to TRBD1 (5 bases). This CDR3 contains 14 residues. Germline V gives CDR1 SQVTM, CDR2 ANQGSEA. Trimming removed 4 bases at V and 4 bases at J, with 13 bases between. This chain's CDR3 is CSVVTGATTGELFF. CDR3 DNA: TGCAGCGTTGTCACAGGAGCGACCACCGGGGAGCTGTTTTTT.

V usage is TRBV7-9 and J usage is TRBJ2-7; D is unresolved. In germline, CDR1 is SEHNR, CDR2 FQNEAQ (reference sequence). Trimming stripped 1 base from V and 7 bases from J, with 17 bases between. This CDR3 contains 15 residues. In nucleotides, the CDR3 is TGTGCCAGCAGCTTAGACTATCGGCAGTTAGTAGAGCAGTACTTC. It is translated as CASSLDYRQLVEQYF.

The J gene is TRBJ2-1, the V gene TRBV7-3; tentative D call: TRBD1 (6 bases). The ends were cut back, 0 bases at V and 10 bases at J, with 10 bases in the middle. The germline V gene has CDR1 SGHTA and CDR2 FQGTGA. There are 13 residues in the CDR3. The CDR3 DNA follows: TGTGCCAGCAGCTTAACGGGGGCCCGCGAGCAGTTCTTC. Translation gives CASSLTGAREQFF.